The TCR beta chain described here comes from a study of cytomegalovirus exposure and HLA in healthy donors. V lost 5 bases, J lost 6 bases, and 6 bases stayed unmatched. The CDR3 has 14 residues. The germline V gene encodes CDR1 SEHNR and CDR2 FQNEAQ (reference sequence). TCRdb's copy holds only in-frame clones and misses some; the assay was immunoSEQ multiplex PCR. Of about 330,000 clones in the sample, about 85% were seen once. Sequences were obtained from PBMCs. This sequence joins TRBV7-9 and TRBJ1-4; 7 bases fit TRBD1. The clonotype was recovered from a woman in her 30s in good health and CMV-seropositive. The CDR3 DNA sequence: TGTGCCAGCAGCACCGGGACAGTAGATGAAAAACTGTTTTTT. Translation gives CASSTGTVDEKLFF.